These 23 T cell receptor beta chains came from one sample sequenced in a study of glioma-infiltrating T cells. Using RNA template, CDR3s of TCR alpha and beta were amplified with iRepertoire arm-PCR. MiXCR, run by TCRdb on the multiplex PCR reads, gives a single entry per CDR3 protein. The sample carries 160,000 or so distinct CDR3 sequences, around 42% recorded once. The sample was glioma tissue, nonneoplastic brain tissue, or PBMCs (not recorded which). These receptors all stem from a human donor with low-grade glioma or glioblastoma, undergoing nonglioma brain surgery, or in good health (not recorded which).

V gene TRBV20-1 combines with J gene TRBJ1-1; D gene unclear. Trimming pared 3 bases from V and 4 bases from J, leaving 15 bases between. Germline V gene sequence: CDR1 DFQATT, CDR2 SNEGSKA (reference sequence). The CDR3 has 14 residues. CDR3 residues: CSASTMTGGTEAFF. CDR3 bases: TGCAGTGCTAGTACCATGACTGGCGGCACTGAAGCTTTCTTT.

The gene calls are TRBV20-1 and TRBJ2-1; either TRBD1 or TRBD2 may supply D (5 bases each). Trimming pared 4 bases from V and 3 bases from J, leaving 10 bases between. CDR3 size: 13 residues. CDR1 is DFQATT, CDR2 SNEGSKA, per germline (reference sequence). The CDR3 sequence: CSATGTGYNEQFF. The CDR3 DNA is TGCAGTGCTACCGGGACGGGCTACAATGAGCAGTTCTTC.

This clonotype was seen a handful of times. This sequence joins TRBV29-1 and TRBJ2-1, with TRBD2 matching 14 bases. V lost 7 bases and J lost 9; bases outside the gene matches: 5. This CDR3 is built from 13 residues. Per germline, CDR1 SQVTM and CDR2 ANQGSEA. Here the CDR3 reads CSAGLAGGGEQFF. The CDR3 coding sequence is TGCAGCGCTGGACTAGCGGGAGGCGGTGAGCAGTTCTTC.

The chain recombines TRBV7-2 with TRBJ2-3; no clear D. Looked up from germline, CDR1 is SGHTA and CDR2 is FQGNSA. Trimming removed 5 bases at V and 6 bases at J, with 12 bases between. CDR3 length: 13 residues. This chain's CDR3 is CASSDDGPDTQYF. The CDR3 DNA sequence: TGTGCCAGCAGCGATGATGGGCCGGATACGCAGTATTTT.

The genes are TRBV5-1 and TRBJ2-7; the match to TRBD2 covers 7 bases. Germline values: CDR1 SGHRS, CDR2 YFSETQ. Germline trimming cut 1 base from V and 2 bases from J; bases unmatched to any gene: 6. This CDR3 comprises 15 residues. CDR3 nucleotides: TGCGCCAGCAGCTTGAGGCTAGCGGCAGCCTACGAGCAGTACTTC. Residues: CASSLRLAAAYEQYF.

This clonotype came up many times. V gene TRBV28 combines with J gene TRBJ2-7; a weak D match, TRBD2 (5 bases). This CDR3 has 9 residues. Germline values: CDR1 MDHEN, CDR2 SYDVKM. The CDR3 is CASSLSLAV. The CDR3 region has the DNA TGTGCCAGCAGTTTATCTCTAGCAGTC.

Ten or more counts support this clonotype. This sequence joins TRBV28 and TRBJ2-7; maybe TRBD2 (6 bases). CDR1 and CDR2 (germline): MDHEN, SYDVKM. The CDR3 sequence is 15 residues long. V lost 0 bases and J 3 bases, leaving 12 bases between the germline ends. CDR3 sequence (DNA): TGTGCCAGCAGTTTATGGGGTAGCGGCGGCTACGAGCAGTACTTC. Its translation: CASSLWGSGGYEQYF.

This clonotype was observed at least ten times. The gene calls are TRBV2 and TRBJ2-3; no clear D gene. The CDR3 has 11 residues. The germline CDR1 and CDR2 sequences are SNHLY and FYNNEI. The germline V and J ends were trimmed by 4 bases and 13 bases, with 12 bases remaining between them. The CDR3: CASSVGPLEYF. Here the CDR3 DNA reads TGTGCCAGCAGTGTAGGGCCCCTTGAGTATTTT. Supplemented by reference TRBV2 and TRBJ2-3, the full variable domain reads EPEVTQTPSHQVTQMGQEVILRCVPISNHLYFYWYRQILGQKVEFLVSFYNNEISEKSEIFDDQFSVERPDGSNFTLKIRSTKLEDSAMYFCASSVGPLEYFGPGTRLTVL.

The sample holds many counts of this clonotype. The chain links TRBV7-9 to TRBJ2-3; D gene ambiguous. Trimming took 0 bases from V and 4 from J, leaving 8 bases between them. The CDR3 is 14 amino acids. CDR1 and CDR2 (germline): SEHNR, FQNEAQ (reference sequence). The CDR3 bases are TGTGCCAGCAGCTTAGCTTCCCCGGCAGATACGCAGTATTTT. Protein sequence: CASSLASPADTQYF. The full variable domain, with the rest looked up from reference TRBV7-9 and TRBJ2-3, is DTGVSQNPRHKITKRGQNVTFRCDPISEHNRLYWYRQTLGQGPEFLTYFQNEAQLEKSRLLSDRFSAERPKGSFSTLEIQRTEQGDSAMYLCASSLASPADTQYFGPGTRLTVL.

This clonotype came up a few times. The chain employs TRBV29-1 and TRBJ2-7; possibly TRBD1 or TRBD2 for D (5 bases each). The CDR3 is made up of 12 amino acids. Germline CDR1 is SQVTM and CDR2 is ANQGSEA. V lost 4 bases and J lost 4, with 11 bases in between. The CDR3 bases are TGCAGCGTTGGTCAGGGCGGGTACGAGCAGTACTTC. The encoded protein is CSVGQGGYEQYF.

This clonotype was seen ten or more times. The chain is built from TRBV20-1 and TRBJ1-1, with TRBD1 matching 8 bases. The CDR3 extends over 16 amino acids. V trimming: 6 bases; J trimming: 0 bases; junction bases outside the gene matches: 12. Looked up from germline, CDR1 is DFQATT and CDR2 is SNEGSKA (reference sequence). Here the CDR3 reads CSALTGTGFMNTEAFF. DNA of the CDR3: TGCAGTGCCCTGACCGGGACAGGTTTCATGAACACTGAAGCTTTCTTT.

As regards this clonotype: This could be a read error, since a much larger clone is one nucleotide away. The CDR3 does not close with the conserved phenylalanine or tryptophan, likely indicating a read error. CDR3 nucleotide sequence: TGTGCCACCGAGGGACTAGCGGGAAATGAGCAGTTCCTC. Protein: CATEGLAGNEQFL. The rearrangement links TRBV15 to TRBJ2-1, with 13 bases that match TRBD2. The CDR3 length is 13 residues. Germline CDR1 LNHNV, CDR2 YYDKDF (reference sequence). J was trimmed by 7 bases and V by 8 bases; bases with no gene match: 2.

This chain joins TRBV5-1 and TRBJ2-1; 7 bases are shared with TRBD2. Losses at the gene ends were 8 bases for V and 6 bases for J; bases not matched to a gene: 11. The germline V gene has CDR1 SGHRS and CDR2 YFSETQ. The CDR3 is 14 amino acids. CDR3 amino acids: CARARGGVGNEQFF. CDR3 nucleotide sequence: TGCGCCAGGGCGAGGGGAGGGGTGGGCAATGAGCAGTTCTTC.

Worth noting for this clonotype: A much more abundant neighbour one base away suggests this may be a read error. The CDR3: CASSFRNSGDETQYF. The CDR3 region has the DNA TGTGCCAGCAGTTTCCGGAACTCCGGGGATGAGACCCAGTACTTC. J is TRBJ2-5 and V is TRBV27; maybe TRBD2 (5 bases). The CDR3 extends over 15 amino acids. The germline gives CDR1 MNHEY, CDR2 SMNVEV (reference sequence). Between the trimmed V and J ends, which lost 3 bases and 5 bases, there was a span of 16 bases.

This clonotype was counted at least ten times. The chain recombines TRBV20-1 with TRBJ2-7; 8 bases line up with TRBD1. CDR1 is DFQATT, CDR2 SNEGSKA, per germline (reference sequence). Losses at the gene ends were 3 bases for V and 6 bases for J; bases not matched to a gene: 10. The CDR3 extends over 14 amino acids. DNA of the CDR3: TGCAGTGCTAGTAAACAGGGGGGCCCGCGCGAGCAGTACTTC. Its protein product is CSASKQGGPREQYF.

This clonotype has at least ten counts. CDR3 nucleotide sequence: TGTGCCAGCAGTGGACAGGGTACGGATACGCAGTATTTT. This translates into CASSGQGTDTQYF. This chain joins TRBV25-1 and TRBJ2-3; 7 nucleotides align to TRBD1. Per germline, CDR1 MGHDK and CDR2 SYGVNS. J gave up 6 bases and V 4 bases, and 4 bases lay outside the gene matches. The CDR3 runs 13 residues.

This chain connects TRBV20-1 to TRBJ2-7; 10 nucleotides align to TRBD2. J lost 0 bases, V lost 6 bases, and 2 bases had no gene match. Germline V gene data show CDR1 as DFQATT and CDR2 as SNEGSKA (reference sequence). This CDR3 has 13 residues. The CDR3 protein is CSATSGASYEQYF. The CDR3 DNA sequence: TGCAGTGCAACTAGCGGGGCCTCCTACGAGCAGTACTTC.

The chain recombines TRBV30 with TRBJ1-2; TRBD1 aligns across 8 bases. This CDR3 contains 11 residues. The V gene's germline CDR1 is GTSNPN and CDR2 SVGIG (reference sequence). V shed 5 bases and J 6 bases; nucleotides not matched to a gene: 2. The DNA of the CDR3 is TGTGCCTGGGGGACAGGCAATGGCTACACCTTC. Its protein is CAWGTGNGYTF. The whole variable domain, remainder taken from reference TRBV30 and TRBJ1-2, is SQTIHQWPATLVQPVGSPLSLECTVEGTSNPNLYWYRQAAGRGLQLLFYSVGIGQISSEVPQNLSASRPQDRQFILSSKKLLLSDSGFYLCAWGTGNGYTFGSGTRLTVV.

As for this clonotype: One end of the junction does not line up with germline, which may come from a read error. The gene calls are TRBV29-1 and TRBJ2-7, with 9 bases matching TRBD1. The V gene's germline CDR1 is SQVTM and CDR2 ANQGSEA. The length of the CDR3 is 13 residues. CDR3 in amino acids: CSVNRDRASEKYF. The CDR3 bases are TGCAGCGTTAACCGGGACAGGGCTAGCGAGAAGTACTTC.

The genes are TRBV14 and TRBJ1-2; 8 positions agree with TRBD1. The length of the CDR3 is 14 residues. V lost 5 bases to trimming and J lost 7 bases; unmatched junction nucleotides: 9. Per the germline V gene, CDR1 is SGHDN and CDR2 is FVKESK. CDR3 nucleotides: TGTGCCAGCAGCGCCTCAGGACAGGGACGTGGCTACACCTTC. Amino acid sequence: CASSASGQGRGYTF. Full variable domain (remainder filled in from reference TRBV14 and TRBJ1-2): EAGVTQFPSHSVIEKGQTVTLRCDPISGHDNLYWYRRVMGKEIKFLLHFVKESKQDESGMPNNRFLAERTGGTYSTLKVQPAELEDSGVYFCASSASGQGRGYTFGSGTRLTVV.

This clonotype was recorded at least ten times. The V and J genes are TRBV20-1 and TRBJ2-7; 12 positions agree with TRBD2. The trim removed 6 bases at V and 3 bases at J, leaving 6 bases unmatched. Germline V CDR1 and CDR2: DFQATT, SNEGSKA (reference sequence). The CDR3 totals 14 residues. The chain's CDR3 is CSASGTSGFYEQYF. CDR3 bases: TGCAGTGCGTCCGGGACTAGCGGGTTCTACGAGCAGTACTTC.

This chain joins TRBV20-1 and TRBJ2-6; 7 bases are shared with TRBD2. V dropped 3 bases and J dropped 2; count of bases not matched to a gene: 4. From germline, CDR1 is DFQATT and CDR2 SNEGSKA (reference sequence). The CDR3 has 15 amino acids. DNA of the CDR3: TGCAGTGCTAGTCAGGGAGGGGCTGGGGCCAACGTCCTGACTTTC. As protein: CSASQGGAGANVLTF.

Points on this clonotype: Given a much more abundant clone one base away, this may be a read error. The rearrangement joins TRBV20-1 to TRBJ1-1, with D tentatively TRBD1 (6 bases). Looked up from germline, CDR1 is DFQATT and CDR2 is SNEGSKA (reference sequence). CDR3 length: 12 residues. This chain's CDR3 is CGAPRGRDKAFF. The CDR3 DNA reads as TGCGGTGCCCCCCGGGGGAGGGACAAAGCTTTCTTT.